These T cell receptor beta chains were read from a single sample in a study of CD8 T cells in Susac syndrome. TCRdb reanalysed the immunoSEQ multiplex PCR reads using MiXCR and keeps one entry per CDR3 protein. The data hold some 180,000 distinct CDR3 sequences, with roughly nine tenths observed a single time. The sample consisted of CD4+ T cells from PBMCs. Every receptor here comes from a human donor with Susac syndrome. Each CDR3 is given with its conserved first and last residue. A D gene is named only where the DNA matches it firmly. A clone size is listed for some rows: how often the clone was seen (once, few, many), or a class if it is expanded.

V gene	clone size	D gene	J gene	CDR3 DNA	CDR3 protein
TRBV9	-	-	TRBJ2-2	TGTGCCAGCAGCGTTCAGGGAGAGAGCACCGGGGAGCTGTTTTTT	CASSVQGESTGELFF
TRBV20-1	-	TRBD1	TRBJ2-4	TGCAGTGCTAGAAGGACAGGTCAAAACATTCAGTACTTC	CSARRTGQNIQYF
TRBV3-1	-	TRBD1	TRBJ1-1	TGTGCCAGCAGCCAACCTGGACAGGGATTGGCGAAAGCTTTCTTT	CASSQPGQGLAKAFF
TRBV28	-	TRBD1	TRBJ2-7	TGTGCCAGCGAGGAACCCGGGACAGGGGACGAGCAGTACTTC	CASEEPGTGDEQYF
TRBV30	-	-	TRBJ1-1	TGTGCCTGGAGTGTACGCGGGACTGAAGCTTTCTTT	CAWSVRGTEAFF
TRBV7-9	-	-	TRBJ1-4	TGTGCCAGCAGCCGATTCCTTTCAACTAATGAAAAACTGTTTTTT	CASSRFLSTNEKLFF
TRBV20-1	once	-	TRBJ1-4	TGCAGTGCTAGTTCGACGGTCGATAATGAAAAACTGTTTTTT	CSASSTVDNEKLFF
TRBV5-4	-	-	TRBJ2-1	TGTGCCAGCAGCTCGGGGGTTATCCGCAATGAGCAGTTCTTC	CASSSGVIRNEQFF
TRBV11-2	once	-	TRBJ1-1	TGTGCCAGCAGCCTAGCTCCACCAGGGAGTACTGAAGCTTTCTTT	CASSLAPPGSTEAFF
TRBV7-2	-	TRBD2	TRBJ2-7	TGTGCCAGCAGCTTGGGGACTAGCGGGACCTACGAGCAGTACTTC	CASSLGTSGTYEQYF
TRBV19	-	-	TRBJ1-1	TGTGCCAGTAGTATCCCCCGGCAGGGGAACACTGAAGCTTTCTTT	CASSIPRQGNTEAFF
TRBV14	-	TRBD2	TRBJ2-3	TGTGCCAGCAGCCAAGATCTACGCGGGAGGTGGGGAGATACGCAGTATTTT	CASSQDLRGRWGDTQYF
TRBV6-5	-	-	TRBJ1-5	TGTGCCAGCCACGGACTTGGAGGACAGCCCCAGCATTTT	CASHGLGGQPQHF
TRBV12-2	once	-	TRBJ1-1	TGTGCAAGTCGCTTAGTACAGGGAAGAGGCACTGAAGCTTTCTTT	CASRLVQGRGTEAFF
TRBV10-3	-	-	TRBJ1-1	TGTGCCATCAGAAAAGAAGTCCAGGGAAACACTGAAGCTTTCTTT	CAIRKEVQGNTEAFF
TRBV9	-	-	TRBJ1-2	TGTGCCAGCAGCGTAGGCGATAATCCACGTGGCTACACCTTC	CASSVGDNPRGYTF
TRBV7-9	-	-	TRBJ2-7	TGTGCCAGCAGCTTACGTGGGGGCGAGGGTGTCTACGAGCAGTACTTC	CASSLRGGEGVYEQYF
TRBV14	-	-	TRBJ1-6	TGTGCCAGCAGCCAAATCAGGGAAATAGGTTCACCCCTCCACTTT	CASSQIREIGSPLHF
TRBV19	-	-	TRBJ2-3	TGTGCCAGTTCCGGGACCGGAGATACGCAGTATTTT	CASSGTGDTQYF
TRBV20-1	-	TRBD2	TRBJ2-3	TGCAGTGCTATCCCCGTCGGCGGCGTAGCGGGGGGGCGGGTAGATACGCAGTATTTT	CSAIPVGGVAGGRVDTQYF
TRBV5-1	few	TRBD1	TRBJ1-6	TGCGCCAGCAGACGTCGGACAGGGATGGATTCACCCCTCCACTTT	CASRRRTGMDSPLHF
TRBV28	-	-	TRBJ2-4	TGTGCCAGCAGCAAACTAGGGGAGGCCAAAAACATTCAGTACTTC	CASSKLGEAKNIQYF
TRBV18	-	-	TRBJ2-5	TGTGCCAGCTCACCACCCCTCCAAGAGACCCAGTACTTC	CASSPPLQETQYF
TRBV7-9	-	TRBD2	TRBJ2-5	TGTGCCAGCAGCGTACTAGCGGGGGGGTCGGAGACCCAGTACTTC	CASSVLAGGSETQYF
TRBV20-1	-	-	TRBJ2-2	TGCAGTGCTCTCGAGGCGGGTTGGAACACCGGGGAGCTGTTTTTT	CSALEAGWNTGELFF
TRBV5-4	-	TRBD2	TRBJ2-3	TGTGCCAGCAGCCCTTTGGGGGGGGTCACAGATACGCAGTATTTT	CASSPLGGVTDTQYF
TRBV24-1	-	-	TRBJ1-2	TGTGCCACCTCCGCGAGGGCCGAATCGTTTGGCTACACCTTC	CATSARAESFGYTF
TRBV6-1	-	TRBD1	TRBJ1-5	TGTGCCAGCAGCTTTAGACAGGGCGTGAGTAGCAATCAGCCCCAGCATTTT	CASSFRQGVSSNQPQHF
TRBV20-1	few	TRBD1	TRBJ1-4	TGCAGTGCAACCGGGACAGCTAATGAAAAACTGTTTTTT	CSATGTANEKLFF
TRBV29-1	-	-	TRBJ2-7	TGCAGCGCAGTAGAGGTAGGCTACGAGCAGTACTTC	CSAVEVGYEQYF
TRBV10-1	-	-	TRBJ2-1	TGCGCCAGCAGTGCGGGGAGATCCTACAATGAGCAGTTCTTC	CASSAGRSYNEQFF
TRBV6-5	-	TRBD1	TRBJ1-5	TGTGCCAGCAGTAAACAGACAGGGGTTAACCAGCCCCAGCATTTT	CASSKQTGVNQPQHF
TRBV29-1	-	-	TRBJ2-7	TGCAGCGTTGGGGCTAGCATCCACGAGCAGTACTTC	CSVGASIHEQYF
TRBV20-1	-	TRBD1	TRBJ2-2	TGCAGTGCTATTACCGGGACAGGGTCCACCGGGGAGCTGTTTTTT	CSAITGTGSTGELFF
TRBV4-1	-	TRBD2	TRBJ2-3	TGCGCCAGCAGCCGAGGGACTAGCGGCACAGATACGCAGTATTTT	CASSRGTSGTDTQYF
TRBV5-1	-	TRBD1	TRBJ1-2	TGCGCCAGCAGCTTTGGGGTCAGCGGACAGGGGTATGGCTACACCTTC	CASSFGVSGQGYGYTF
TRBV19	-	-	TRBJ1-2	TGTGCCAGTAGTAGGAGGAGGGGGGACGGCTACACCTTC	CASSRRRGDGYTF
TRBV30	-	-	TRBJ1-2	TGTGCCTGGAGTGTACGGACAGCTAACTATGGCTACACCTTC	CAWSVRTANYGYTF
TRBV3-1	-	-	TRBJ1-4	TGTGCCAGCAGCCCATCTGGCAGGGATGGGGAAAAACTGTTTTTT	CASSPSGRDGEKLFF
TRBV28	-	-	TRBJ1-5	TGTGCCAGCAGTTTATTTGGGGGGGGCTATCAGCCCCAGCATTTT	CASSLFGGGYQPQHF
TRBV5-1	once	-	TRBJ2-7	TGCGCCAGCAGCTTCATGGGATACGAGCAGTACTTC	CASSFMGYEQYF
TRBV7-8	-	-	TRBJ2-1	TGTGCCAGCAGCTTAGGACAGTTCGGCAATGAGCAGTTCTTC	CASSLGQFGNEQFF
TRBV9	-	-	TRBJ2-1	TGTGCCAGCAGCGTAGCCTCCACCAGGGACAATGAGCAGTTCTTC	CASSVASTRDNEQFF
TRBV20-1	-	-	TRBJ1-3	TGCAGTGCTAGAAAAGGGAACAAGCCCACCATATATTTT	CSARKGNKPTIYF
TRBV5-4	-	TRBD1	TRBJ2-7	TGTGCCAGCAGCCAGGGGACAGAAATTTCCTACGAGCAGTACTTC	CASSQGTEISYEQYF
TRBV2	-	-	TRBJ2-7	TGTGCCAGCAGCGGGGTCTGGGGCTACGAGCAGTACTTC	CASSGVWGYEQYF
TRBV5-1	-	-	TRBJ2-3	TGCGCCAGCAGCATTAGGAGATTAACAGATACGCAGTATTTT	CASSIRRLTDTQYF